This T cell receptor beta chain was documented in a study of blood T cell repertoires in COVID-19. Clones were read by immunoSEQ multiplex PCR, and TCRdb kept only the in-frame ones, dropping some. Here the sample spans around 40,000 clones, 85% to 90% being singletons. This clone was recorded once. The sequence derives from a human donor in a cohort sampled during active COVID-19. Sequencing was done on a sample of peripheral blood.

The CDR3 sequence: CASSLKGGGQPQHF. The CDR3 DNA sequence: TGTGCCAGCAGCTTAAAAGGGGGCGGACAGCCCCAGCATTTT. V is TRBV5-4 and J is TRBJ1-5, with 7 bases identical to TRBD1. The germline CDR1 and CDR2 sequences are SGHNT and YYREEE (reference sequence). V was pared by 2 bases and J by 7 bases, with 6 bases of the junction left unmatched. The CDR3 contains 14 residues.